This T cell receptor (beta chain) was identified during a study of PD-1 blockade in classical Hodgkin lymphoma. Findings of the study overall: A significant rise in TCR diversity by C4D1 was seen for CD4+ but not CD8+ cells.

This clone was seen just once. No antigen is known for it. All patients experienced relapse after autologous stem cell transplantation, and brentuximab vedotin exposure was variable. V lost 5 bases and J lost 3; bases outside the gene matches: 3. Germline assignment: CDR1 MNHEY and CDR2 SMNVEV (reference sequence). The CDR3 sequence is 14 residues long. Repertoires were generated with immunoSEQ multiplex PCR, while TCRdb's copy carries only in-frame clones and drops some. In the table there are over 80,000 clones, roughly 92% of which are singletons. This receptor was identified in a human donor with classical Hodgkin lymphoma. The gene calls are TRBV27 and TRBJ2-7; 11 positions agree with TRBD2. This sample comprised peripheral blood mononuclear cells (PBMCs), obtained at baseline. As DNA, the CDR3 is TGTGCCAGCAGTGAACTAGCGGGAGTCTACGAGCAGTACTTC. Translation: CASSELAGVYEQYF.